This T cell receptor (beta chain) was identified during a study of CD8+ T cells in alopecia areata. Study information: Treated patients were dosed with oral tofacitinib, taking 5 to 10 mg twice daily.

This clone has more than one count but fewer than ten. RNA extraction and reverse transcription yielded cDNA as sequencing template. Produced via immunoSEQ multiplex PCR; TCRdb's table is partial and in-frame only. This sample has about 130,000 clones, with 45% to 60% found just once. The treatment: oral pan-JAK inhibitor, 5-10 mg twice daily. The TCR was taken from a human donor with alopecia areata. The specimen comprised CD8+ T cells sorted from blood, sampled at week 4, from a patient treated with tofacitinib.

CDR3 in DNA: TGTGCCAGCAGTCGTCTAGCGGGGGAACCCTACAATGAGCAGTTCTTC. It codes for CASSRLAGEPYNEQFF. This chain connects TRBV6-4 to TRBJ2-1, with TRBD2 identical over 10 bases. J lost 2 bases, V lost 5 bases, and 6 bases had no gene match. Germline CDR1 reads MRHNA; CDR2 reads SNTAGT. The CDR3 totals 16 residues.